This record concerns one T cell receptor (beta chain) sequence. No antigen is known for it. No base quality information exists; no much larger clone differs at one position. CDR1 and CDR2 (KGHSH, LQKENI) derive from the germline V gene. The germline V and J ends show losses of 4 bases and 0 bases respectively, and no gene match explains 5 bases of the junction. The CDR3 numbers 15 residues from cysteine through phenylalanine. Of the read, only the CDR3 DNA is kept; its 45 bases are in frame from base 1. TCRbeta CDR3 regions were amplified from genomic DNA using the immunoSEQ Assay, a bias-controlled multiplex PCR. In the original analysis: Within the assay, amplification of reference gene primers was used to estimate how many nucleated cells each sample contained. Sequence reads were collapsed and filtered to measure the absolute abundance of every unique TCRbeta CDR3 rearrangement. For each sample, productive Simpson clonality was calculated by taking the square root of Simpson's diversity index across productive rearrangements. This immuneACCESS table, as held by TCRdb, lists in-frame sequences with V and J called but not all clones. Of the missing ones, under half trace to an unresolved V gene in checked studies; the others have no known cause. V and J calls plus clone size are reproduced from that table; the DNA served to infer D and trimming. Within this sample are some 390,000 clones, with 85% to 90% of them counted one time only. The biggest ten clones account for roughly 1.1% of the sample.

In the prospective study, participants were about 18 to 100 years old, resided in about two dozen geographic areas of the United States, and were enrolled through a virtual design. Cohort assignment in the prospective study relied on participant-reported clinical history from a screening survey and a study questionnaire. For ImmuneRACE Cohort 3, a participant was defined as recovered based on two consecutive negative NP/OP PCR tests, clearance by a healthcare professional, or resolution of symptoms. In the prospective study, mobile phlebotomists collected whole blood, serum and a nasopharyngeal or oropharyngeal swab from each participant. Participants in the prospective study had the option to provide additional blood draws and questionnaires over a roughly 2-month period. Before DNA extraction, blood samples from the prospective study were shipped at room temperature or frozen. This specimen comes from a study of blood T cell repertoires in COVID-19 (dated by TCRdb to about 2020). Looking at the study overall: The collaborator samples originated in the United States, Italy and Spain and spanned the acute and convalescent phases of COVID-19. The repertoires were released in a freely available public database meant as a resource for research on the immune response to SARS-CoV-2. The samples were drawn from the first 160 participants of the ongoing ImmuneRACE study and from over 950 subjects provided by 6 global collaborators. Sample metadata almost always included a de-identified subject ID, COVID-19 status, age in years and sex. The dataset comprised deeply sampled blood TCRbeta repertoires from subjects exposed to, actively infected with, or recovered from COVID-19. The material from the prospective study consisted of cDNA or gDNA derived from T cells, B-cell-depleted T cells, or PBMCs. Where available, HLA class I and class II types were taken from metadata supplied by the sample provider and were not determined by assay-based typing.

Paper-wide results and their limitations: How much clinical and demographic metadata was included differed by source and by participant, and the metadata was provided uncurated.

The sequence links TRBV18 to TRBJ2-7; TRBD2 matches 8 bases in the middle. Sequenced material: PBMCs or T cells enriched from blood (not recorded which). The receptor was derived from a man aged 25-40 years who had recovered from COVID-19. The nucleotide sequence reads as follows: TGTGCCAGCTCACGGACGGGGGGGAGCTCCTACGAGCAGTACTTC. Translated, it gives CASSRTGGSSYEQYF.